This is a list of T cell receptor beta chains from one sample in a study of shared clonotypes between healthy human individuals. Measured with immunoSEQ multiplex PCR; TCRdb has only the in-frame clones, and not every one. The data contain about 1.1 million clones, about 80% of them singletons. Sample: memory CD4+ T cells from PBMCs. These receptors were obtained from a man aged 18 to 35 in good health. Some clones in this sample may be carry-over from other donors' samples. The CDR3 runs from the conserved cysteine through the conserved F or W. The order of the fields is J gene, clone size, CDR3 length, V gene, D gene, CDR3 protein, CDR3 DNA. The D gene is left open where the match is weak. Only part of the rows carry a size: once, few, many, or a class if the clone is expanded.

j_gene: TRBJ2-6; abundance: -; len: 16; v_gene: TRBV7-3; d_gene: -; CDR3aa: CASSPSPSGEANVLTF; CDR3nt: TGTGCCAGCAGCCCTAGCCCGTCTGGAGAGGCCAACGTCCTGACTTTC
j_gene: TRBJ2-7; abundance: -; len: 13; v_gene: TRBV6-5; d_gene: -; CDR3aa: CASSYSPNYEQYF; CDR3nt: TGTGCCAGCAGTTACAGTCCGAACTACGAGCAGTACTTC
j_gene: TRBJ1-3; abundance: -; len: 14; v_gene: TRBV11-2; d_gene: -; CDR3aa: CASSLAGTGNTIYF; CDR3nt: TGTGCCAGCAGCTTAGCCGGGACAGGAAACACCATATATTTT
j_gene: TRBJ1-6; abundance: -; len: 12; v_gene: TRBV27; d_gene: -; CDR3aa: CASKGGNSPLHF; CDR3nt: TGTGCCAGCAAGGGGGGTAATTCACCCCTCCACTTT
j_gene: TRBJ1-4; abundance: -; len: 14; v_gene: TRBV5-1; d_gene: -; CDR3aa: CASSWGFANEKLFF; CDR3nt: TGCGCCAGCAGCTGGGGGTTCGCTAATGAAAAACTGTTTTTT
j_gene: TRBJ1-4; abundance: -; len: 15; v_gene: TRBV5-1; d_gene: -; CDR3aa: CASSLAGSTNEKLFF; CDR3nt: TGCGCCAGCAGCTTGGCAGGGTCTACTAATGAAAAACTGTTTTTT
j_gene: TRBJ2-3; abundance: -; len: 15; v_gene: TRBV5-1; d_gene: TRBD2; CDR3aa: CASSLSGGGTDTQYF; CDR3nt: TGCGCCAGCAGCTTGTCGGGAGGAGGGACAGATACGCAGTATTTT
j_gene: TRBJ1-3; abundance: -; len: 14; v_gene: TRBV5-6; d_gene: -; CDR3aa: CASSPDRSGNTIYF; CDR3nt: TGTGCCAGCAGCCCCGACAGGAGTGGAAACACCATATATTTT
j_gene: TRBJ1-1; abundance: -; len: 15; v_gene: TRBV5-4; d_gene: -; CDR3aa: CASSLSRSGNTEAFF; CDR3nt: TGTGCCAGCAGCTTGTCCCGTTCCGGAAACACTGAAGCTTTCTTT
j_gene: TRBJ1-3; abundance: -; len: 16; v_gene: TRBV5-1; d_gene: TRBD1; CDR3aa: CASSAAGTGSGNTIYF; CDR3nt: TGCGCCAGCAGCGCGGCCGGGACAGGCTCTGGAAACACCATATATTTT
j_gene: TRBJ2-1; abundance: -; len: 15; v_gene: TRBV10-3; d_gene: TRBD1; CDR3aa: CAISPGQGNYNEQFF; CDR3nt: TGTGCCATCAGCCCCGGACAGGGAAATTACAATGAGCAGTTCTTC
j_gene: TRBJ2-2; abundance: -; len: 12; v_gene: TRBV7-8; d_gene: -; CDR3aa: CASSLVGGELFF; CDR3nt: TGTGCCAGCAGCTTAGTGGGCGGGGAGCTGTTTTTT
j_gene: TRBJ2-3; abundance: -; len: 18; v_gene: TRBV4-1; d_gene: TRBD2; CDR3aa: CASSQEPWGEGGTDTQYF; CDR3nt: TGCGCCAGCAGCCAGGAGCCCTGGGGGGAGGGTGGCACAGATACGCAGTATTTT
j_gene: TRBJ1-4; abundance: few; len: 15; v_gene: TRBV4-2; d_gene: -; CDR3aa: CASSRLGGLNEKLFF; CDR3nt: TGTGCCAGCAGCCGACTCGGAGGGCTAAATGAAAAACTGTTTTTT
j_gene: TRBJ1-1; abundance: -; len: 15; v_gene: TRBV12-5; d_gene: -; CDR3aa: CASGLADPGNTEAFF; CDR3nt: TGTGCTAGTGGTTTGGCGGACCCGGGAAACACTGAAGCTTTCTTT
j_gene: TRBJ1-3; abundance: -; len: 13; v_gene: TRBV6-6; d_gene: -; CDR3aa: CASTSASGNTIYF; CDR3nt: TGTGCCAGCACCTCCGCCTCGGGAAACACCATATATTTT
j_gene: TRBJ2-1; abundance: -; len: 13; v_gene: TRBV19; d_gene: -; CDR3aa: CASSGARVHEQFF; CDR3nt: TGTGCCAGTAGTGGGGCCAGGGTGCATGAGCAGTTCTTC
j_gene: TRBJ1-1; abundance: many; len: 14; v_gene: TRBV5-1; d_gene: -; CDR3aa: CASASQGLGTEAFF; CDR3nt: TGCGCCAGCGCATCTCAGGGTTTAGGCACTGAAGCTTTCTTT
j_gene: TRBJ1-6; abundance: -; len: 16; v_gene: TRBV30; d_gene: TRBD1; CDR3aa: CAWSTQPTGANSPLHF; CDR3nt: TGTGCCTGGAGTACACAACCGACAGGGGCCAATTCACCCCTCCACTTT
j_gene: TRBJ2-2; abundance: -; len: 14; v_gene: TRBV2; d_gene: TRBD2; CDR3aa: CASSALAVVGELFF; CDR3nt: TGTGCCAGCAGTGCACTAGCGGTCGTCGGGGAGCTGTTTTTT
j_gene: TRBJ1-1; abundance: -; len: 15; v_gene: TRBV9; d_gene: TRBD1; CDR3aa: CASSARQGVNTEAFF; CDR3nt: TGTGCCAGCAGCGCCCGACAGGGGGTGAACACTGAAGCTTTCTTT
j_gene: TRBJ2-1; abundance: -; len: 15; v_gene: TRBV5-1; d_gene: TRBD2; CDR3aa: CASSFSGRVGNEQFF; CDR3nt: TGCGCCAGCAGCTTTAGCGGGAGGGTCGGCAATGAGCAGTTCTTC
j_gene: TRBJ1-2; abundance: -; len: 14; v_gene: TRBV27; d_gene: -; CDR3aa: CASSLRGANYGYTF; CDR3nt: TGTGCCAGCAGTTTGCGGGGGGCCAACTATGGCTACACCTTC
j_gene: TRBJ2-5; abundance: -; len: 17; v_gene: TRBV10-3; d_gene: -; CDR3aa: CAISDPGTRGLQETQYF; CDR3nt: TGTGCCATCAGTGACCCCGGGACTAGGGGGCTCCAAGAGACCCAGTACTTC
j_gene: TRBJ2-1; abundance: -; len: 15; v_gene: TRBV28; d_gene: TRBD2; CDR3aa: CASRGAGLAVNEQFF; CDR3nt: TGTGCCAGCAGGGGGGCCGGACTAGCGGTTAATGAGCAGTTCTTC
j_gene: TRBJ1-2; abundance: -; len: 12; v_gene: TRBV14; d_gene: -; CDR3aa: CASSQGYYGYTF; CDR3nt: TGTGCCAGCAGCCAAGGGTACTATGGCTACACCTTC
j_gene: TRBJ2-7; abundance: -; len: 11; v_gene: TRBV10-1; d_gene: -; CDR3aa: CASQGSDEQYF; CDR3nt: TGCGCCAGCCAAGGAAGCGACGAGCAGTACTTC
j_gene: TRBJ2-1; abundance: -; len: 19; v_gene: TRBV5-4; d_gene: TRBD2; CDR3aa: CASSLPGTSGRIYYNEQFF; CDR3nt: TGTGCCAGCAGCTTGCCCGGGACTAGCGGGAGGATATACTACAATGAGCAGTTCTTC
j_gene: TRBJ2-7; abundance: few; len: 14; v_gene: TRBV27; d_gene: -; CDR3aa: CASSSRDRPSEQYF; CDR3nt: TGTGCCAGCAGTTCGAGGGACCGACCGTCCGAGCAGTACTTC
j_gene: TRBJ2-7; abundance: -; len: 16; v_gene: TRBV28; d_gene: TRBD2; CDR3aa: CASSPTSGSWSYEQYF; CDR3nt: TGTGCCAGCAGCCCCACTAGCGGGAGCTGGTCCTACGAGCAGTACTTC
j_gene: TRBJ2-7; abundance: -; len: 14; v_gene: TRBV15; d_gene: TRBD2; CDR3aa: CATSENGRAYEQYF; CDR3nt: TGTGCCACCTCGGAGAACGGGAGGGCCTACGAGCAGTACTTC
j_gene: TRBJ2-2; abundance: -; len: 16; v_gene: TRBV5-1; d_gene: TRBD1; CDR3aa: CASSPPGQGETGELFF; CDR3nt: TGCGCCAGCAGCCCCCCGGGACAGGGGGAAACCGGGGAGCTGTTTTTT
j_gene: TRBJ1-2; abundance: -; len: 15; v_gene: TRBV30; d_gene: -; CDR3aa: CAGIQGWEPNYGYTF; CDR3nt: TGTGCCGGGATACAGGGTTGGGAACCTAACTATGGCTACACCTTC
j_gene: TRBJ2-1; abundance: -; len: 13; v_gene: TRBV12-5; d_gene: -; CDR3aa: CASGGAAANEQFF; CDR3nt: TGTGCTAGTGGCGGAGCTGCCGCCAATGAGCAGTTCTTC
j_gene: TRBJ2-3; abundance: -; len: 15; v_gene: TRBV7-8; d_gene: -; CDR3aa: CASSPAGGQGDTQYF; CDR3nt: TGTGCCAGCAGCCCGGCGGGGGGACAGGGAGATACGCAGTATTTT
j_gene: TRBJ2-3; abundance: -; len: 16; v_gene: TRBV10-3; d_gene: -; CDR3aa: CAISSYSQGGKDTQYF; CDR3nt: TGTGCCATCAGCTCCTATAGCCAGGGGGGAAAAGATACGCAGTATTTT
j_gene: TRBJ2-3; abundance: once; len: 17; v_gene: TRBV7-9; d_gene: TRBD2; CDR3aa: CASRGRREGRNTDTQYF; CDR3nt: TGTGCCAGCAGAGGAAGGCGGGAGGGCCGTAACACAGATACGCAGTATTTT
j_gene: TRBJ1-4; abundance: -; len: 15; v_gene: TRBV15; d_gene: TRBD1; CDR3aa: CATSREGQGGEKLFF; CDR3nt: TGTGCCACCAGCAGAGAAGGACAGGGGGGTGAAAAACTGTTTTTT
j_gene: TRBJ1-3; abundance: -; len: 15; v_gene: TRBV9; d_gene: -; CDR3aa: CASSVDGVTGNTIYF; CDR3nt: TGTGCCAGCAGCGTAGACGGGGTTACTGGAAACACCATATATTTT
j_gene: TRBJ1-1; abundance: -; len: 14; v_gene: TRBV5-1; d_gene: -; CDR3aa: CASMEGTSNTEAFF; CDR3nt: TGCGCCAGCATGGAGGGGACCTCAAACACTGAAGCTTTCTTT
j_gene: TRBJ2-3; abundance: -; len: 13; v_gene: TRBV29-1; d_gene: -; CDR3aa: CSVWTASTDTQYF; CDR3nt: TGCAGCGTCTGGACAGCTAGCACAGATACGCAGTATTTT
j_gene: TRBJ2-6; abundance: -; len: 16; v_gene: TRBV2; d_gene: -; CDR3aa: CASGSVLYSGANVLTF; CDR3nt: TGTGCCTCAGGGTCCGTCCTCTACTCTGGGGCCAACGTCCTGACTTTC
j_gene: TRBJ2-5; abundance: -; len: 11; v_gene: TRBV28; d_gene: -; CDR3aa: CASGLEETQYF; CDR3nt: TGTGCCAGCGGCTTGGAAGAGACCCAGTACTTC
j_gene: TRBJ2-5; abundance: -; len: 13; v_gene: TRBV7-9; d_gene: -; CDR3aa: CASSLGALETQYF; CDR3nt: TGTGCCAGCAGCTTAGGGGCTCTCGAGACCCAGTACTTC
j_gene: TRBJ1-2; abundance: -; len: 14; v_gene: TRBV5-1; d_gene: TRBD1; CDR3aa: CASSLEGQAGGNTF; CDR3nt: TGCGCCAGCAGCTTGGAGGGACAGGCGGGAGGCAACACCTTC
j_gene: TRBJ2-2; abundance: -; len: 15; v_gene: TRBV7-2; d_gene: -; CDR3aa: CASSATTRTVGELFF; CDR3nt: TGTGCCAGCAGCGCGACAACTAGGACCGTCGGGGAGCTGTTTTTT
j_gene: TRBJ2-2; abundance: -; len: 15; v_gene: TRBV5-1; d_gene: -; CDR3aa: CASSLEGQNTGELFF; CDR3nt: TGCGCCAGCAGCTTGGAGGGACAGAACACCGGGGAGCTGTTTTTT
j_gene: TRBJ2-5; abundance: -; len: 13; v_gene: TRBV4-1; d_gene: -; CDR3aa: CASSQGGAETQYF; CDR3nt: TGCGCCAGCAGCCAAGGAGGGGCAGAGACCCAGTACTTC
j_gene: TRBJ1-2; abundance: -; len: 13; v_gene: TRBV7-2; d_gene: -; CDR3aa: CASSEGIAYGYTF; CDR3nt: TGTGCCAGCAGCGAGGGGATCGCGTATGGCTACACCTTC
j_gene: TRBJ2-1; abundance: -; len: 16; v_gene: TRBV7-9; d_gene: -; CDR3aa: CASSLTLGGPRNEQFF; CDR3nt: TGTGCCAGCAGCTTAACGCTAGGGGGACCTCGCAATGAGCAGTTCTTC
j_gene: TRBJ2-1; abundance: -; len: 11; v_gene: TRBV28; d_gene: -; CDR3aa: CASSFRSEQFF; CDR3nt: TGTGCCAGCAGTTTCAGGAGTGAGCAGTTCTTC
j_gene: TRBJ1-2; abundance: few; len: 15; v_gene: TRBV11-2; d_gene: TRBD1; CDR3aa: CASSLATGGNYGYTF; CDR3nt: TGTGCCAGCAGCTTAGCGACAGGGGGAAACTATGGCTACACCTTC
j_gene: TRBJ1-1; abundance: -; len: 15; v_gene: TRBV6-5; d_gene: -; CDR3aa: CASSYSGGRRTEAFF; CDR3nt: TGTGCCAGCAGTTACTCGGGGGGTAGGAGGACTGAAGCTTTCTTT